Shown below are 18 T cell receptor beta chains from a single sample sequenced in a study of cytomegalovirus exposure and HLA in healthy donors. The PCR made use of 60 Vbeta and 13 Jbeta primers. TCRdb's copy holds only in-frame clones and misses some; the assay was immunoSEQ multiplex PCR. This sample carries some 130,000 clones, 70% to 80% of them seen once, and the ten largest clones take around 2%. The specimen was PBMCs. The source of these receptors is a man aged 25-45 years in good health and CMV-seronegative.

This clone turned up a few times. The chain recombines TRBV15 with TRBJ2-5; TRBD1 aligns across 10 bases. The end of the DNA fits TRBJ2-7 better, so the J call may be wrong. This CDR3 has 14 residues. Germline assignment: CDR1 LNHNV and CDR2 YYDKDF (reference sequence). The DNA of the CDR3 is TGTGCCACCAACAACCGGGACAGGGGCGACGAGCAGTACTTC. Translated, it gives CATNNRDRGDEQYF.

This clone showed up just once. The genes are TRBV10-1 and TRBJ1-5, with 8 bases that match TRBD1. The CDR3 covers 13 residues. Germline CDR1 is WNHNN and CDR2 is SYGVQD (reference sequence). V was pared by 6 bases and J by 2 bases, with 0 bases of the junction left unmatched. The CDR3, as DNA: TGCGCCAGCAGGGACAGGGGCAATCAGCCCCAGCATTTT. It specifies CASRDRGNQPQHF.

The genes are TRBV30 and TRBJ2-2, with D possibly TRBD2 on 6 matching bases. Trimming took 1 base from V and 7 from J, leaving 19 bases between them. CDR1 and CDR2 from the germline V gene are GTSNPN and SVGIG (reference sequence). The CDR3 is made up of 16 amino acids. In DNA, the CDR3 is TGTGCCTGGAGTGGAGAGGCGGGATTGTCGAGCGGGGAGCTGTTTTTT. It translates to CAWSGEAGLSSGELFF.

The chain joins TRBV2 to TRBJ2-2; 7 bases line up with TRBD2. The CDR3 sequence is 14 residues long. The ends lost 8 bases at V and 1 base at J; junction bases unmatched: 4. Germline V gene sequence: CDR1 SNHLY, CDR2 FYNNEI. The CDR3 DNA reads as TGTGCCAGCGGGGAGGGTAGGAACACCGGGGAGCTGTTTTTT. Protein: CASGEGRNTGELFF.

The V and J genes are TRBV7-9 and TRBJ2-7; 8 bases match TRBD1. CDR1 is SEHNR and CDR2 is FQNEAQ in the germline V gene (reference sequence). The CDR3 is 15 amino acids. The ends lost 4 bases at V and 0 bases at J; junction bases unmatched: 5. CDR3 DNA sequence: TGTGCCAGCAGCTCCGACAGGGGCCACTCCTACGAGCAGTACTTC. Its protein is CASSSDRGHSYEQYF. Supplemented by reference TRBV7-9 and TRBJ2-7, the full variable domain reads DTGVSQNPRHKITKRGQNVTFRCDPISEHNRLYWYRQTLGQGPEFLTYFQNEAQLEKSRLLSDRFSAERPKGSFSTLEIQRTEQGDSAMYLCASSSDRGHSYEQYFGPGTRLTVT.

This clone showed up just a few times. J is TRBJ2-3 and V is TRBV9; 7 nucleotides match TRBD2. V dropped 0 bases and J dropped 4; count of bases not matched to a gene: 8. The CDR3 consists of 16 residues. Germline assignment: CDR1 SGDLS and CDR2 YYNGEE. CDR3 loop: CASSVALSGVPDTQYF. The CDR3 coding sequence is TGTGCCAGCAGCGTAGCTCTGAGCGGGGTTCCAGATACGCAGTATTTT.

A single count supports this clone. The chain carries TRBV5-1 and TRBJ1-1; no firm D call. The CDR3 length is 17 residues. The V gene lost 4 bases and the J gene lost 10 bases, with 29 bases spanning the gap. The germline V gene encodes CDR1 SGHRS and CDR2 YFSETQ. CDR3 in DNA: TGCGCCAGCAGCCCTAGGTCCGGTACGGGGTCGGCGGTAAGAGCTTTCTTT. Encoded protein: CASSPRSGTGSAVRAFF.

The chain employs TRBV4-1 and TRBJ2-1; 11 nucleotides agree with TRBD2. Trimming cost V 4 bases and J 7 bases; bases outside gene matches: 9. The CDR3 is 16 amino acids. The germline CDR1 and CDR2 sequences are MGHRA and YSYEKL. Here the CDR3 reads CASSLLSGRAGNEQFF. The DNA for the CDR3 is TGCGCCAGCAGCCTGCTTAGCGGGAGGGCCGGGAATGAGCAGTTCTTC.

The rearrangement uses TRBV9 and TRBJ2-7, with a possible D match to TRBD2 (6 bases). V was cut by 0 bases and J by 9 bases, with 13 bases left in between. This CDR3 comprises 13 residues. From germline, CDR1 is SGDLS and CDR2 YYNGEE. CDR3 loop: CASSVEGGSVQYF. The CDR3, as DNA: TGTGCCAGCAGCGTAGAAGGAGGGTCAGTGCAGTACTTC.

The chain joins TRBV7-3 to TRBJ2-3, with 7 bases matching TRBD1. With V trimmed by 6 bases and J by 1 base, 4 bases remained unmatched. Germline V gene sequence: CDR1 SGHTA, CDR2 FQGTGA. This CDR3 has 14 residues. CDR3 coding DNA: TGTGCCAGCAGTTCAGGACAGGGCACAGATACGCAGTATTTT. Its translation is CASSSGQGTDTQYF.

This clone has only a few counts. V is TRBV21-1 and J is TRBJ1-4; TRBD1 was called by the table and not checked on the DNA. TRBV21-1 is assigned pseudogene status. CDR3 length: 15 residues. The CDR3 sequence: CASSKADRRDEKLFF. CDR3 nucleotide sequence: TGTGCCAGCAGCAAAGCGGACAGGAGGGATGAAAAACTGTTTTTT.

The chain employs TRBV5-1 and TRBJ2-7; 10 nucleotides agree with TRBD2. The trim removed 6 bases at V and 0 bases at J, leaving 6 bases unmatched. Germline V gene data show CDR1 as SGHRS and CDR2 as YFSETQ. This CDR3 is 15 amino acids long. The CDR3 here is CASKMTSGLSYEQYF. In DNA form, the CDR3 reads TGCGCCAGCAAAATGACTAGCGGGCTCTCCTACGAGCAGTACTTC.

The CDR3 bases are TGTGCCAGCACCCTGGTTCGTCGCCAGGGGATCTTCTACGAGCAGTACTTC. Encoded protein: CASTLVRRQGIFYEQYF. The V call is TRBV5-6, the J call TRBJ2-7, with D perhaps matching TRBD1 (6 bases). This CDR3 is 17 amino acids long. Germline lookup yields CDR1 SGHDT and CDR2 YYEEEE. V lost 6 bases and J 3 bases, leaving 25 bases between the germline ends.

The rearrangement joins TRBV18 to TRBJ1-4, with TRBD1 matching over 8 bases. Per the germline V gene, CDR1 is KGHSH and CDR2 is LQKENI. CDR3 length: 16 amino acids. The J segment lost 8 bases and the V segment lost 3 bases, leaving 11 bases of the junction unmatched. The CDR3: CASSPAGGQGVEKLFF. DNA for the CDR3: TGTGCCAGCTCACCCGCGGGTGGACAGGGTGTCGAAAAACTGTTTTTT.

The chain recombines TRBV25-1 with TRBJ2-3; perhaps TRBD2 as D (6 bases). The V end was cut by 11 bases, the J end by 2 bases, with 14 bases between. The CDR3 runs 13 residues. Germline V CDR1 and CDR2: MGHDK, SYGVNS. The CDR3 loop is CAVGAGYTDTQYF. CDR3 bases: TGTGCCGTAGGGGCGGGATACACAGATACGCAGTATTTT.

The chain uses TRBV6-4 and TRBJ2-3, with D possibly TRBD1 on 5 matching bases. The CDR3 runs to 12 residues. Per the germline V gene, CDR1 is MRHNA and CDR2 is SNTAGT. Deletions cut 4 bases from V and 5 bases from J, with 7 bases between. The CDR3 reads CASSVGQDTQYF. DNA of the CDR3: TGTGCCAGCAGTGTGGGGCAAGATACGCAGTATTTT.

V is TRBV19 and J is TRBJ1-5; TRBD1 agrees at 8 bases. The CDR3 extends over 16 amino acids. The germline gives CDR1 LNHDA, CDR2 SQIVND (reference sequence). V gave up 4 bases and J gave up 2 bases; unmatched junction bases: 7. This CDR3 reads CASSTDRGRGNQPQHF. Written as DNA, the CDR3 is TGTGCCAGTAGTACAGACAGGGGAAGGGGCAATCAGCCCCAGCATTTT.

The chain recombines TRBV29-1 with TRBJ1-1; tentative D call: TRBD1 (5 bases). Trimming left V 5 bases short and J 6 bases short, with 10 bases between. The germline gives CDR1 SQVTM, CDR2 ANQGSEA. The CDR3 extends over 11 amino acids. The CDR3 DNA is TGCAGCGTTTCAGGGTTTGCTGAAGCTTTCTTT. Its protein is CSVSGFAEAFF.